The sequence of this TCR beta chain was determined in a study of T cell responses to AZD1222 COVID-19 vaccine. Study results and caveats: Along spike, vaccine-associated CD4 TCRs were found throughout, with dominance at 160-218 and 743-854.

A word on this clone: Its target is unknown.

The CDR3 covers 15 residues. V was cut by 4 bases and J by 5 bases, with 15 bases left in between. Germline-derived CDR1 and CDR2 are SGDLS and YYNGEE. Measured with immunoSEQ multiplex PCR; TCRdb has only the in-frame clones, and not every one. In the table there are approximately 50,000 clones, around 85% of which are singletons. This receptor was obtained from an adult in good health. The chain recombines TRBV9 with TRBJ1-4; D may be TRBD1 (6 bases). This sample comprised peripheral blood, obtained on day 0 of MenACWY control vaccination. The CDR3 is CASSPGTRGNEKLFF. CDR3 DNA sequence: TGTGCCAGCAGCCCAGGGACAAGAGGAAATGAAAAACTGTTTTTT.